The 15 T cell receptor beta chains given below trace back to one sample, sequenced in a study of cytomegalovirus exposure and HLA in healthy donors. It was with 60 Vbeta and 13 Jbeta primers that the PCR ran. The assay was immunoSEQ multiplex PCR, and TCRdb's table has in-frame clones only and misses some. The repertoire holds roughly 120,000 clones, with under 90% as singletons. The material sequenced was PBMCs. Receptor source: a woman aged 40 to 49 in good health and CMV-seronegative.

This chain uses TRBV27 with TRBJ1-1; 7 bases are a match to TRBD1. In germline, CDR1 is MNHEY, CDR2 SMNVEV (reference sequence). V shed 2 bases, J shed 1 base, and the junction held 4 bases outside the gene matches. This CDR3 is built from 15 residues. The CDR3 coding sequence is TGTGCCAGCAGTTTACAGGGGGTCGGGAACACTGAAGCTTTCTTT. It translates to CASSLQGVGNTEAFF.

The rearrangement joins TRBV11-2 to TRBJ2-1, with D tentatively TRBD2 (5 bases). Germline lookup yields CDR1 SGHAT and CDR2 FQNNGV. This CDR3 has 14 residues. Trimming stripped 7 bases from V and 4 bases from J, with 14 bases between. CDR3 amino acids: CASNLVDSYNEQFF. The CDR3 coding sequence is TGTGCCAGCAACCTAGTGGACTCATACAATGAGCAGTTCTTC.

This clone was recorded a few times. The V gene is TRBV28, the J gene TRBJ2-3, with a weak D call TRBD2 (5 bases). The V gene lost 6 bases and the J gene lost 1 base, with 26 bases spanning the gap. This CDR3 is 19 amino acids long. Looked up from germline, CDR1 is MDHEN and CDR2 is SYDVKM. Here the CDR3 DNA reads TGTGCCAGCAGCGAGGAGGATGGAGATACCGAGCCTGGCACAGATACGCAGTATTTT. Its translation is CASSEEDGDTEPGTDTQYF.

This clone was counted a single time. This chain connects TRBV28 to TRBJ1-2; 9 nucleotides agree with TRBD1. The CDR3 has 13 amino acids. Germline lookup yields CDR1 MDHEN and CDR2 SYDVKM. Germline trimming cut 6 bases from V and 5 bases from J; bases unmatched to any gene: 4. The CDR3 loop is CASRGTGRYGYTF. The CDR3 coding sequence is TGTGCCAGCAGGGGGACAGGGAGGTATGGCTACACCTTC.

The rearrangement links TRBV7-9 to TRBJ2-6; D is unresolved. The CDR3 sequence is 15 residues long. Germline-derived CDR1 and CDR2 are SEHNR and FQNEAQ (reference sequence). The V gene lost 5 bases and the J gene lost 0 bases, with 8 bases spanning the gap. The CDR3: CASSLTRSGANVLTF. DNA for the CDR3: TGTGCCAGCAGCCTGACACGCTCTGGGGCCAACGTCCTGACTTTC.

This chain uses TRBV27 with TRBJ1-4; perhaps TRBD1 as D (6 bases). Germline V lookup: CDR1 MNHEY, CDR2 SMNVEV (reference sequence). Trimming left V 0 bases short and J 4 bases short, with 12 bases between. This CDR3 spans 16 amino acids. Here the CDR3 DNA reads TGTGCCAGCAGTTTATCCCGACAGGCTAATAATGAAAAACTGTTTTTT. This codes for CASSLSRQANNEKLFF.

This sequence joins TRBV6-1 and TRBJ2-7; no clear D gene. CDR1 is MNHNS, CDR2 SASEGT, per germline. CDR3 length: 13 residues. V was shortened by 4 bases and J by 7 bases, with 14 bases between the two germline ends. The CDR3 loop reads CASSAGSRWEQYF. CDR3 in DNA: TGTGCCAGCAGTGCTGGCAGTCGCTGGGAGCAGTACTTC.

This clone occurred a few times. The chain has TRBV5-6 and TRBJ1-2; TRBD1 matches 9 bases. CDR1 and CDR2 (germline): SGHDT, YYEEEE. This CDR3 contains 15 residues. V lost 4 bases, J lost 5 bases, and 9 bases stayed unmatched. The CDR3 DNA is TGTGCCAGCAGCATACACAGGGGGCCCGGGTATGGCTACACCTTC. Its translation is CASSIHRGPGYGYTF.

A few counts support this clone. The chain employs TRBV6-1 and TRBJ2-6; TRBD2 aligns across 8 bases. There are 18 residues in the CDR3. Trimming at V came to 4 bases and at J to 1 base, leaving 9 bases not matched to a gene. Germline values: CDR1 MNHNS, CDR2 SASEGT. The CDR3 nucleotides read TGTGCCAGCAGTGGGCGCCCCGGGAGGGGATCTGGGGCCAACGTCCTGACTTTC. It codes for CASSGRPGRGSGANVLTF.

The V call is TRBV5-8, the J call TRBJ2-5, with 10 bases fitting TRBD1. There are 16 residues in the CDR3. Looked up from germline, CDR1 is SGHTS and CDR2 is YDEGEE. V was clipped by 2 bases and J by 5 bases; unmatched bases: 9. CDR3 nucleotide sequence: TGTGCCAGCAGCTTAGACGGACAGGGGGTGTGGGAGACCCAGTACTTC. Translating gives CASSLDGQGVWETQYF.

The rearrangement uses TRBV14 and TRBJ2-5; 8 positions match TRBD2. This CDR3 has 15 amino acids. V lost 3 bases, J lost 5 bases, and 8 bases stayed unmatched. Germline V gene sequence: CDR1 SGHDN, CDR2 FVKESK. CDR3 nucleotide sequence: TGTGCCAGCAGCCATCGCGGGGGGCATGGGGAGACCCAGTACTTC. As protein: CASSHRGGHGETQYF. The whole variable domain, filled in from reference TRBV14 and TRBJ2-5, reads EAGVTQFPSHSVIEKGQTVTLRCDPISGHDNLYWYRRVMGKEIKFLLHFVKESKQDESGMPNNRFLAERTGGTYSTLKVQPAELEDSGVYFCASSHRGGHGETQYFGPGTRLLVL.

Here the CDR3 DNA reads TGTGCCAGCAGTTTATTGGAGGGATACGAGCAGTACTTC. This translates into CASSLLEGYEQYF. The rearrangement joins TRBV27 to TRBJ2-7, with D tentatively TRBD2 (6 bases). The CDR3 is made up of 13 amino acids. Germline V gives CDR1 MNHEY, CDR2 SMNVEV (reference sequence). Trimming took 1 base from V and 4 from J, leaving 8 bases between them.

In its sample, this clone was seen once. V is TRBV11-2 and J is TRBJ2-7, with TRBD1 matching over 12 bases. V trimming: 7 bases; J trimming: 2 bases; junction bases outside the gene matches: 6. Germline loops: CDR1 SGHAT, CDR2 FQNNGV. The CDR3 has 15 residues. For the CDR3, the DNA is TGTGCCAGCACCGTGGGGACAGGGGGCGCCTACGAGCAGTACTTC. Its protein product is CASTVGTGGAYEQYF.

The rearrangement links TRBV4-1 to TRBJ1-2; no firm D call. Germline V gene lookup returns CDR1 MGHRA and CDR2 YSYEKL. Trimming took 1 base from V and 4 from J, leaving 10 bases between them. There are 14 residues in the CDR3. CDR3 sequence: CASSQVYTSYGYTF. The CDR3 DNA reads TGCGCCAGCAGCCAAGTGTACACCAGCTATGGCTACACCTTC.

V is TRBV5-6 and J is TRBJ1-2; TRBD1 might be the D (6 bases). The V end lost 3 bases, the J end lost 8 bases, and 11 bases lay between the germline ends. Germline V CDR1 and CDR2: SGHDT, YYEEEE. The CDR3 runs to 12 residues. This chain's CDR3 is CASSSNRVGYTF. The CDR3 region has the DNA TGTGCCAGCAGCTCAAACAGGGTCGGCTACACCTTC.